The next 8 T cell receptor beta chains were all read from a single sample in a study of graft-versus-host responses after intestinal transplantation. The data were produced by immunoSEQ multiplex PCR, yet TCRdb's version contains in-frame clones alone and is incomplete. The sample lists roughly 12,000 clones; around 88% were seen once. Here the sequenced sample was PBMCs, taken approximately 130 days after transplant. The receptors here all came from a human patient who received an intestinal transplant, so some T cells may come from the graft donor.

There are a few counts of this clone. The chain couples TRBV6-6 to TRBJ2-3, with D unclear. Germline V gene sequence: CDR1 MNHNY, CDR2 SVGAGI (reference sequence). The CDR3 is made up of 13 amino acids. V lost 0 bases to trimming and J lost 0 bases, with 1 base between them. The CDR3 is CASSYSSTDTQYF. CDR3 nucleotide sequence: TGTGCCAGCAGTTACTCTAGCACAGATACGCAGTATTTT.

This chain links TRBV2 with TRBJ2-7, with D maybe TRBD1 (6 bases). Germline-derived CDR1 and CDR2 are SNHLY and FYNNEI. This CDR3 region has 15 residues. Trimming stripped 8 bases from V and 0 bases from J, with 17 bases between. CDR3 sequence: CASGVWTVDSYEQYF. CDR3 bases: TGTGCCAGCGGGGTCTGGACAGTGGACTCCTACGAGCAGTACTTC.

The V gene is TRBV5-5, the J gene TRBJ2-7; TRBD1 matches 9 bases. CDR3 length: 14 amino acids. The junction had 13 bases not matched to a gene; V was cut back by 9 bases and J by 6 bases. Germline V CDR1 and CDR2: SGHKS, YYEKEE (reference sequence). For the CDR3, the DNA is TGTGCCACCCGACAGAGACAGGGGGAGGTCGAGCAGTACTTC. Protein sequence: CATRQRQGEVEQYF. The variable domain in full, with the rest retrieved from reference TRBV5-5 and TRBJ2-7, is DAGVTQSPTHLIKTRGQQVTLRCSPISGHKSVSWYQQVLGQGPQFIFQYYEKEERGRGNFPDRFSARQFPNYSSELNVNALLLGDSALYLCATRQRQGEVEQYFGPGTRLTVT.

In its sample, this clone was seen once. The chain employs TRBV11-3 and TRBJ2-7; tentative D call: TRBD1 (5 bases). Germline CDR1 and CDR2: SGHNT and YENEEA. V lost 5 bases, J lost 5 bases, and 13 bases lay in between. The CDR3 consists of 13 residues. The CDR3 protein is CASSPGQVDEQYF. For the CDR3, the DNA is TGTGCCAGCAGCCCAGGACAAGTCGACGAGCAGTACTTC.

This chain's CDR3 is CASSPPAGAVSYEQYF. The CDR3 bases are TGTGCCAGCAGCCCCCCCGCAGGGGCGGTCTCCTACGAGCAGTACTTC. The chain links TRBV5-6 to TRBJ2-7; perhaps TRBD1 as D (6 bases). The CDR3 is 16 residues long. Per the germline V gene, CDR1 is SGHDT and CDR2 is YYEEEE. V lost 4 bases, J lost 0 bases, and 17 bases lay in between.

The chain uses TRBV7-2 and TRBJ1-4; D may be TRBD1 (6 bases). V was shortened by 1 base and J by 6 bases, with 12 bases between the two germline ends. CDR1 is SGHTA, CDR2 FQGNSA, per germline. The CDR3 is 15 residues long. This CDR3 reads CASSLDGGHYEKLFF. The CDR3 nucleotides are TGTGCCAGCAGCTTAGACGGGGGGCATTATGAAAAACTGTTTTTT. The whole variable domain, filled in from reference TRBV7-2 and TRBJ1-4, reads GAGVSQSPSNKVTEKGKDVELRCDPISGHTALYWYRQSLGQGLEFLIYFQGNSAPDKSGLPSDRFSAERTGGSVSTLTIQRTQQEDSAVYLCASSLDGGHYEKLFFGSGTQLSVL.

V gene TRBV7-9 combines with J gene TRBJ2-3, with 7 bases that match TRBD1. This CDR3 has 15 residues. Germline values: CDR1 SEHNR, CDR2 FQNEAQ (reference sequence). Trimming took 4 bases from V and 4 from J; bases not matched to a gene: 8. CDR3 coding DNA: TGTGCCAGCAGCTCTAGACAGGGCCGCCCAGATACGCAGTATTTT. Amino acid sequence: CASSSRQGRPDTQYF.

The V and J genes are TRBV2 and TRBJ2-1, with D unresolved. Trimming shortened V by 6 bases and J by 13 bases, and 13 bases separated the two germline ends. Germline values: CDR1 SNHLY, CDR2 FYNNEI. The CDR3 length is 11 residues. CDR3: CASRSAGFQFF. CDR3 nucleotide sequence: TGTGCCAGCAGATCAGCCGGATTTCAGTTCTTC.